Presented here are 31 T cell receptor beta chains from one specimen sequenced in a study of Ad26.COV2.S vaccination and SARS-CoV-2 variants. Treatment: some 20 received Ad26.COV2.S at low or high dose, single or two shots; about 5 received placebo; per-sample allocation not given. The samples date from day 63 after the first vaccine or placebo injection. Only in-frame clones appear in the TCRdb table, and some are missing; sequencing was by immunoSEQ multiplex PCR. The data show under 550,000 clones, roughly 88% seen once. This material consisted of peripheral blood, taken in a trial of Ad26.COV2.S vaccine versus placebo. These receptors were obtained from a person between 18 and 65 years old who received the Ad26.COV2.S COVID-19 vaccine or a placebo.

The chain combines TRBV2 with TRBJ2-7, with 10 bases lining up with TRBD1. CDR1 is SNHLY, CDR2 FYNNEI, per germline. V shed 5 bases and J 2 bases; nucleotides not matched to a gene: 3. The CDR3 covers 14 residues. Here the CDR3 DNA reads TGTGCCAGCAGTTCCGGGACAGGGGCCTACGAGCAGTACTTC. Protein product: CASSSGTGAYEQYF. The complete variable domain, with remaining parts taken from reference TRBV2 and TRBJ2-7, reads EPEVTQTPSHQVTQMGQEVILRCVPISNHLYFYWYRQILGQKVEFLVSFYNNEISEKSEIFDDQFSVERPDGSNFTLKIRSTKLEDSAMYFCASSSGTGAYEQYFGPGTRLTVT.

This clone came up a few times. The CDR3 DNA reads TGTGCCAGCAGCTTAAATTTCGAAGCGGCTAACACTGAAGCTTTCTTT. Translating gives CASSLNFEAANTEAFF. The rearrangement joins TRBV7-3 to TRBJ1-1; D is unresolved. The CDR3 totals 16 residues. In germline, CDR1 is SGHTA, CDR2 FQGTGA. Between the trimmed V and J ends, which lost 1 base and 2 bases, there was a span of 14 bases.

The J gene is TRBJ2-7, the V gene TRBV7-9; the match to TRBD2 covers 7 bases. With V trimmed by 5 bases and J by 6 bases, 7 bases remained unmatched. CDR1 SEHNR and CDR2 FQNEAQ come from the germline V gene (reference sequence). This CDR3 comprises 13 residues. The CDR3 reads CASSPGLVAEQYF. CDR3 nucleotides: TGTGCCAGCAGCCCAGGACTAGTTGCCGAGCAGTACTTC.

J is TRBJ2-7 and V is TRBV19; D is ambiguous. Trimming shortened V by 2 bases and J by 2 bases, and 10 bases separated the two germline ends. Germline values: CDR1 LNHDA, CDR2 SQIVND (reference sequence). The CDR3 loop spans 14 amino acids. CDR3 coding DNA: TGTGCCAGTAGTATATCTTCGGCGACCTACGAGCAGTACTTC. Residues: CASSISSATYEQYF.

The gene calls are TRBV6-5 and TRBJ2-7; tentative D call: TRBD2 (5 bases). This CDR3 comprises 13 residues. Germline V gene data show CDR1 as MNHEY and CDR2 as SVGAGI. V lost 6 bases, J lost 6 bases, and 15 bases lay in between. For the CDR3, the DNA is TGTGCCAGCAGCCGCGGACTTGATGGCGAGCAGTACTTC. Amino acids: CASSRGLDGEQYF.

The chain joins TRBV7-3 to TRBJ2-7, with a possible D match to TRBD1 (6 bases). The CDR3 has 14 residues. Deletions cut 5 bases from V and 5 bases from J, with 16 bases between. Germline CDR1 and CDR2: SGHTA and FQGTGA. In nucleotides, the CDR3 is TGTGCCAGCAGCCCACACGGACAGTTGCACGAGCAGTACTTC. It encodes CASSPHGQLHEQYF.

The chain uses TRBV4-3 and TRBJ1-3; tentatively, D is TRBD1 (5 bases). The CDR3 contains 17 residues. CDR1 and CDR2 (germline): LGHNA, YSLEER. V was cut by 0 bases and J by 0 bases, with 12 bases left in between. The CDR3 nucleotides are TGCGCCAGCAGCCAAGATGTTTATGGGGGCTCTGGAAACACCATATATTTT. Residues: CASSQDVYGGSGNTIYF.

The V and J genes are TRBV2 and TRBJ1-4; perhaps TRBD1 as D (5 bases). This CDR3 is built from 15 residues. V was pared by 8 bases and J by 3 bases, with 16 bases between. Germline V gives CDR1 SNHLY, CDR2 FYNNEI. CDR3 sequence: CASSEEGQANEKLFF. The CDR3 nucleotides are TGTGCCAGCTCCGAAGAGGGGCAGGCTAATGAAAAACTGTTTTTT.

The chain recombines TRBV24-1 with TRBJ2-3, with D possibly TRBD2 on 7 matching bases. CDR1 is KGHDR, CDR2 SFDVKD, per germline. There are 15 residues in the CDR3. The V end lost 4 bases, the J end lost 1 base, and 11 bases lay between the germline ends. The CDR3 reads CATSDRGAGTDTQYF. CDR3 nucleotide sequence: TGTGCCACCAGTGACCGGGGGGCTGGCACAGATACGCAGTATTTT.

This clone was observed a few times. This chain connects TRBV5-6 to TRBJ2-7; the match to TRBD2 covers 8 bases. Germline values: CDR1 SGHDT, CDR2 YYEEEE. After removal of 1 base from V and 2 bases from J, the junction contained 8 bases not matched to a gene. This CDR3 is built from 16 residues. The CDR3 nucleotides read TGTGCCAGCAGCTTGTATCCTAGCGGGTATACCTACGAGCAGTACTTC. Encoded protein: CASSLYPSGYTYEQYF.

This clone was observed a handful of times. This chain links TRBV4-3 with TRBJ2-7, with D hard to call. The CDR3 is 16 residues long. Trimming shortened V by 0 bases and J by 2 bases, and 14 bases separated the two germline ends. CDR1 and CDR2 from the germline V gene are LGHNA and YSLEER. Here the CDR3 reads CASSQDETRNTYEQYF. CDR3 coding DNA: TGCGCCAGCAGCCAAGATGAGACACGGAATACCTACGAGCAGTACTTC.

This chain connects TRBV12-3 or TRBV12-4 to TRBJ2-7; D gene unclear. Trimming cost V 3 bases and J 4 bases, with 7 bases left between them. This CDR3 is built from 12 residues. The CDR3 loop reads CASSFRRYEQYF. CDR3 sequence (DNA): TGTGCCAGCAGTTTTCGGCGGTACGAGCAGTACTTC.

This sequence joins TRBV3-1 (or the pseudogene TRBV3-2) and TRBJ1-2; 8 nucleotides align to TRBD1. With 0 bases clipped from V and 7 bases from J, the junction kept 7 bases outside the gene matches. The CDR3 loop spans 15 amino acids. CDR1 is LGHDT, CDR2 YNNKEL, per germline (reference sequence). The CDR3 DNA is TGTGCCAGCAGCCAAGATATAGAGCAGGGGGCTGGCTACACCTTC. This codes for CASSQDIEQGAGYTF.

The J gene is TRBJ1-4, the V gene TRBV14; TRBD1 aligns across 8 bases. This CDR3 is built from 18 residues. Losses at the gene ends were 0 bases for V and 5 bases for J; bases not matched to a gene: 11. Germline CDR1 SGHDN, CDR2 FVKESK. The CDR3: CASSQEGTGYRQNEKLFF. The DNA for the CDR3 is TGTGCCAGCAGCCAAGAAGGGACAGGATACAGACAAAATGAAAAACTGTTTTTT.

The CDR3: CASSANRLGGNEKLFF. CDR3 DNA: TGTGCCAGCAGCGCTAACAGGTTAGGAGGAAATGAAAAACTGTTTTTT. This chain uses TRBV9 with TRBJ1-4; D might be TRBD1 (5 bases). The CDR3 length is 16 residues. Germline lookup yields CDR1 SGDLS and CDR2 YYNGEE. The V end lost 3 bases, the J end lost 5 bases, and 17 bases lay between the germline ends.

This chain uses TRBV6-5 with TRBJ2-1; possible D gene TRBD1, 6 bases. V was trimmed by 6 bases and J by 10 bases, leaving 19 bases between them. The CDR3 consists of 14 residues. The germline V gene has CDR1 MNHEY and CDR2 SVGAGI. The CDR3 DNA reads TGTGCCAGCAGGACGGACAGAAGCAGTGGGGAGCAGTTCTTC. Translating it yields CASRTDRSSGEQFF.

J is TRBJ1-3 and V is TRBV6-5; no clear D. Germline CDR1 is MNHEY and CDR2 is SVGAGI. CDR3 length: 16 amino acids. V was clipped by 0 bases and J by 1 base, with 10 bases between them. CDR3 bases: TGTGCCAGCAGTTACTCCGGGGTTTCTTCTGGAAACACCATATATTTT. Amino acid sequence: CASSYSGVSSGNTIYF.

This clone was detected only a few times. The CDR3 nucleotides read TGCGCCAGCAGCTTACAGGGCGGGGGGCTCTCTGGAAACACCATATATTTT. Translating it yields CASSLQGGGLSGNTIYF. The chain carries TRBV5-1 and TRBJ1-3; possible D gene TRBD1, 6 bases. This CDR3 spans 17 amino acids. Trimming removed 2 bases at V and 0 bases at J, with 15 bases between. Germline V gene sequence: CDR1 SGHRS, CDR2 YFSETQ.

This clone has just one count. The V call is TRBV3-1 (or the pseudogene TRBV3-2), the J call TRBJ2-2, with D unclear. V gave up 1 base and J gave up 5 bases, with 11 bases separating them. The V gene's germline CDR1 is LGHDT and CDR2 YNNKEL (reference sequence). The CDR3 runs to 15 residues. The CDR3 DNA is TGTGCCAGCAGCCAAGGGGGTGTCGAAACCGGGGAGCTGTTTTTT. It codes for CASSQGGVETGELFF.

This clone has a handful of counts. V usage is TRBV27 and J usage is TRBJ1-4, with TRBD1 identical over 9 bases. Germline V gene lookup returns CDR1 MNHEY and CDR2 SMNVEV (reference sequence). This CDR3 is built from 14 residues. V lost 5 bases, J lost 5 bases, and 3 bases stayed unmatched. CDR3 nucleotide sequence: TGTGCCAGCAGTCCTGGGACAGGGAATGAAAAACTGTTTTTT. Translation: CASSPGTGNEKLFF.

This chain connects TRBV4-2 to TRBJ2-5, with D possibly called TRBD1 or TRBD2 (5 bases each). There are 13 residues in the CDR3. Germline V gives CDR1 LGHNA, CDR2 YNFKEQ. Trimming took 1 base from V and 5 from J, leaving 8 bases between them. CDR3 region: CASSQGGEETQYF. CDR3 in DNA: TGTGCCAGCAGCCAAGGAGGGGAGGAGACCCAGTACTTC.

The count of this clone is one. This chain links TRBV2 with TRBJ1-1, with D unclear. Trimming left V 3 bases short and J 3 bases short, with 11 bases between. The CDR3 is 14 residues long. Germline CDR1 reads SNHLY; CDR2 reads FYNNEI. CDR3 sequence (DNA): TGTGCCAGCAGTGATGAGGGTGATTACACTGAAGCTTTCTTT. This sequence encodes CASSDEGDYTEAFF.

The CDR3 region is CASSSTRSKETQYF. The DNA of the CDR3 is TGTGCCAGCAGCTCGACTAGATCAAAAGAGACCCAGTACTTC. The V and J genes are TRBV5-4 and TRBJ2-5, with D tentatively TRBD2 (6 bases). The CDR3 is 14 residues long. V was pared by 3 bases and J by 3 bases, with 12 bases between. Per the germline V gene, CDR1 is SGHNT and CDR2 is YYREEE (reference sequence).

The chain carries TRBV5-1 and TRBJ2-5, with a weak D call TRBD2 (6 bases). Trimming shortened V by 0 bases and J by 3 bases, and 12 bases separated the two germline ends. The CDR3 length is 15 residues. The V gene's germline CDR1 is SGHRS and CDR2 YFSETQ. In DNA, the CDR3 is TGCGCCAGCAGCTTGGTATGGGGGGTGGAAGAGACCCAGTACTTC. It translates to CASSLVWGVEETQYF.

The CDR3 here is CASSRGRSLYEQYF. The CDR3 DNA sequence: TGTGCCAGCAGCAGGGGCAGAAGTCTTTACGAGCAGTACTTC. The chain couples TRBV5-6 to TRBJ2-7, with D possibly matching TRBD1 (5 bases). CDR3 length: 14 amino acids. Germline-derived CDR1 and CDR2 are SGHDT and YYEEEE. V shed 4 bases and J shed 4 bases, with 15 bases lying between them.

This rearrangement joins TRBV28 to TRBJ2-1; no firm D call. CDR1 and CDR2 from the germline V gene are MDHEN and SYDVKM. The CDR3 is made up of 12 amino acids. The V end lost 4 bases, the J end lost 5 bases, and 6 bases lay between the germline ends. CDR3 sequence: CASSYSNNEQFF. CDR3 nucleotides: TGTGCCAGCAGTTACAGTAACAATGAGCAGTTCTTC.

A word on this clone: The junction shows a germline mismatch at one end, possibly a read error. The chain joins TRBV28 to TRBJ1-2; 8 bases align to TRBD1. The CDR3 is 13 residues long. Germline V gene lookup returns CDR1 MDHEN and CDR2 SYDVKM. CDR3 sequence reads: CVSSPQGVEGYTF. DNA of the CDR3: TGTGTCAGCAGCCCACAGGGGGTAGAAGGCTACACCTTC.

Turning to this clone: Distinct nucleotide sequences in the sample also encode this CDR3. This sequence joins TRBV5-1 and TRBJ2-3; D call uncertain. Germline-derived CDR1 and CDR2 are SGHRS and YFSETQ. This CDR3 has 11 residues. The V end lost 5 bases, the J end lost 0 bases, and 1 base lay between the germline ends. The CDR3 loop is CASSSTDTQYF. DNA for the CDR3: TGCGCCAGCAGTAGCACAGATACGCAGTATTTT.

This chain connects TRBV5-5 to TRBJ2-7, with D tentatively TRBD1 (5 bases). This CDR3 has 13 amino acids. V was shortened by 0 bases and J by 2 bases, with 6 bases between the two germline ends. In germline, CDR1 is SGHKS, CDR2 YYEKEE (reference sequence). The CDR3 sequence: CASSLAGPYEQYF. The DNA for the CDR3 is TGTGCCAGCAGCTTGGCAGGGCCCTACGAGCAGTACTTC.

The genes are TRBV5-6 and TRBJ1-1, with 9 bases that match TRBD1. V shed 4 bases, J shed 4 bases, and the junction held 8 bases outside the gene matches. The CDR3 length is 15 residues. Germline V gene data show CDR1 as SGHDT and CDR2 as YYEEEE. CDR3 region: CASSQIDRGITEAFF. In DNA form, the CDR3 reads TGTGCCAGCAGCCAAATCGACAGGGGGATCACTGAAGCTTTCTTT.

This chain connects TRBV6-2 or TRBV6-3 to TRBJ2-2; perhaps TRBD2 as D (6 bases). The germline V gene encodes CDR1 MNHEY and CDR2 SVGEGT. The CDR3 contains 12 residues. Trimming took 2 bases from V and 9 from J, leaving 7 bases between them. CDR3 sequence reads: CASSYGTWELFF. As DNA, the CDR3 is TGTGCCAGCAGTTACGGGACTTGGGAGCTGTTTTTT.